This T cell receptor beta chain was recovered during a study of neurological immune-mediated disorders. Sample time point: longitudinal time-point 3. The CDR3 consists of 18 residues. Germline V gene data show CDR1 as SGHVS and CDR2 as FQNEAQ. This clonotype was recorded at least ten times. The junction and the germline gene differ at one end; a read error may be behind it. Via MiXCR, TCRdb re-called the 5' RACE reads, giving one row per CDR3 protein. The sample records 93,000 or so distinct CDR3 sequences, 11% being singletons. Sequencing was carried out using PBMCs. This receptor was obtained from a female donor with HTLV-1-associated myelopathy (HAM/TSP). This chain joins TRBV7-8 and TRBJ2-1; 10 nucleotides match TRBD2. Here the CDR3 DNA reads TGTGCCACCAGCTCCAACCGATGGGGACTAGCGTTCTACAATGAGCAGTTCTTC. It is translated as CATSSNRWGLAFYNEQFF.